This T cell receptor beta chain originates from a study of shared clonotypes between healthy human individuals. This CDR3 spans 16 amino acids. Germline V lookup: CDR1 SGHNT, CDR2 YYREEE (reference sequence). Trimming pared 0 bases from V and 7 bases from J, leaving 16 bases between. Here immunoSEQ multiplex PCR was the method, and the copy in TCRdb shows in-frame clones only, minus some. The data show around 2,000,000 clones, less than 95% seen once. CD8 cells classed as naive were CD45RO-negative and positively selected for CCR7, excluding terminally differentiated effector memory CD45RA+ cells. The clonotype comes from a man aged 18-30 years in good health. Sequences were obtained from naive CD8+ T cells sorted from blood. V and J are TRBV5-4 and TRBJ2-2; tentatively, D is TRBD2 (6 bases). The CDR3 is CASSLDWRAQDGELFF. CDR3 DNA: TGTGCCAGCAGCTTGGACTGGAGGGCCCAGGACGGGGAGCTGTTTTTT.